The 15 T cell receptor beta chains reported below all come from one sample, sequenced in a study of identifying expanded T cells in peripheral blood. Clones were sequenced by immunoSEQ multiplex PCR, and TCRdb holds only the in-frame ones, with some missing. Found here are roughly 130,000 clones, 86% of them singletons; the top ten hold 7% to 10%. Sequenced sample: blood. The receptors were gathered from a person between 18 and 70 years old in good health.

As for this clone: Different DNA sequences within this sample yield the same CDR3. The chain couples TRBV18 to TRBJ2-3; D remains unclear. Looked up from germline, CDR1 is KGHSH and CDR2 is LQKENI. V was shortened by 3 bases and J by 5 bases, with 9 bases between the two germline ends. The CDR3 extends over 13 amino acids. CDR3 coding DNA: TGTGCCAGCTCACCCCCGACTCTAGATACGCAGTATTTT. It codes for CASSPPTLDTQYF.

This clone occurred once. For the CDR3, the DNA is TGTGCCAGCAGTCGACTAGCGGGGAACTACGAGCAGTACTTC. Translation gives CASSRLAGNYEQYF. The chain carries TRBV6-6 and TRBJ2-7; 11 bases fit TRBD2. This CDR3 region has 14 residues. The junction had 3 bases not matched to a gene; V was cut back by 5 bases and J by 3 bases. The germline gives CDR1 MNHNY, CDR2 SVGAGI (reference sequence).

This chain links TRBV28 with TRBJ1-2; no reliable D call. Germline V gene sequence: CDR1 MDHEN, CDR2 SYDVKM. Trimming left V 3 bases short and J 2 bases short, with 7 bases between. CDR3 length: 13 residues. The CDR3 here is CASSFLGNYGYTF. Written as DNA, the CDR3 is TGTGCCAGCAGTTTTCTAGGGAACTATGGCTACACCTTC.

V gene TRBV7-2 combines with J gene TRBJ2-5, with 9 bases lining up with TRBD2. This CDR3 has 17 amino acids. V trimming: 5 bases; J trimming: 2 bases; junction bases outside the gene matches: 12. CDR1 and CDR2 (germline): SGHTA, FQGNSA. For the CDR3, the DNA is TGTGCCAGCAGCCCCGGAGGGGCGGGGGGGCGGCAAGAGACCCAGTACTTC. Translating gives CASSPGGAGGRQETQYF.

The rearrangement links TRBV11-2 to TRBJ1-1, with TRBD1 as a possible D gene (5 bases). The CDR3 has 14 amino acids. V was shortened by 5 bases and J by 4 bases, with 14 bases between the two germline ends. CDR1 and CDR2 (germline): SGHAT, FQNNGV. CDR3 amino acids: CASSPRKGSTEAFF. The CDR3 DNA sequence: TGTGCCAGCAGCCCGAGAAAGGGGAGCACTGAAGCTTTCTTT.

V and J are TRBV7-9 and TRBJ2-5; D tentatively fits TRBD1 or TRBD2 (5 bases each). Trimming left V 1 base short and J 5 bases short, with 11 bases between. The germline V gene has CDR1 SEHNR and CDR2 FQNEAQ (reference sequence). The CDR3 has 14 amino acids. CDR3 nucleotide sequence: TGTGCCAGCAGCTTAGGTTGGGGGACCGAGACCCAGTACTTC. Its protein product is CASSLGWGTETQYF.

The CDR3 is CASRVAGTVTDTQYF. The CDR3 bases are TGTGCCAGCAGGGTAGCGGGAACGGTCACAGATACGCAGTATTTT. The rearrangement joins TRBV2 to TRBJ2-3; 8 bases agree with TRBD2. The CDR3 contains 15 residues. Germline V CDR1 and CDR2: SNHLY, FYNNEI. Losses at the gene ends were 6 bases for V and 2 bases for J; bases not matched to a gene: 7.

V gene TRBV21-1 combines with J gene TRBJ2-1; no check of the table's D call, TRBD2, against the DNA was made. TRBV21-1 is a pseudogene segment. The CDR3 totals 13 residues. In DNA form, the CDR3 reads TGTGCAGAGGGGGAGGGTTCCTACAATGAGCAGTTCTTC. This gives the protein CAEGEGSYNEQFF.

The chain employs TRBV7-8 and TRBJ1-4, with D perhaps matching TRBD1 (5 bases). Germline lookup yields CDR1 SGHVS and CDR2 FQNEAQ. Deletions cut 3 bases from V and 0 bases from J, with 11 bases between. The CDR3 loop spans 16 amino acids. In DNA, the CDR3 is TGTGCCAGCAGCTTTATACCAGGGACAACTAATGAAAAACTGTTTTTT. It specifies CASSFIPGTTNEKLFF.

This chain connects TRBV6-1 to TRBJ1-1; tentatively, D is TRBD1 (6 bases). Trimming removed 10 bases at V and 2 bases at J, with 14 bases between. CDR3 length: 13 residues. Per the germline V gene, CDR1 is MNHNS and CDR2 is SASEGT. CDR3 region: CANRDTFNTEAFF. Written as DNA, the CDR3 is TGTGCCAACCGGGACACCTTTAACACTGAAGCTTTCTTT.

This chain joins TRBV2 and TRBJ2-7, with D unresolved. CDR1 and CDR2 (germline): SNHLY, FYNNEI. Trimming left V 4 bases short and J 5 bases short, with 15 bases between. CDR3 length equals 14 residues. For the CDR3, the DNA is TGTGCCAGCAGTGGTGTCAGTTCCCAGGACGAGCAGTACTTC. It yields the protein CASSGVSSQDEQYF.

The V call is TRBV7-9, the J call TRBJ2-1; weak D call: TRBD2 (6 bases). CDR1 is SEHNR and CDR2 is FQNEAQ in the germline V gene (reference sequence). V was trimmed by 3 bases and J by 8 bases, leaving 11 bases between them. The CDR3 consists of 13 residues. The CDR3 nucleotides are TGTGCCAGCAGCTTGGGCCAGCGGGATGAGCAGTTCTTC. Its translation is CASSLGQRDEQFF.

The CDR3 region is CASSMWRDGNTIYF. Here the CDR3 DNA reads TGTGCCAGCAGCATGTGGAGGGATGGAAACACCATATATTTT. The chain employs TRBV25-1 and TRBJ1-3; no clear D. The CDR3 totals 14 residues. V lost 6 bases and J 3 bases, leaving 12 bases between the germline ends. Germline CDR1 MGHDK, CDR2 SYGVNS.

This chain joins TRBV4-3 and TRBJ2-3, with TRBD2 identical over 12 bases. The CDR3 length is 17 residues. V lost 1 base to trimming and J lost 4 bases; unmatched junction nucleotides: 6. Germline V lookup: CDR1 LGHNA, CDR2 YSLEER. The CDR3 is CASSQGAASGGADTQYF. The CDR3 nucleotides are TGCGCCAGCAGCCAAGGGGCGGCTAGCGGGGGGGCAGATACGCAGTATTTT.

This clone was found many times. The chain is built from TRBV4-2 and TRBJ1-2; D remains unclear. Germline assignment: CDR1 LGHNA and CDR2 YNFKEQ. V dropped 0 bases and J dropped 2 bases, with 7 bases sitting between them. This CDR3 contains 14 residues. CDR3 DNA: TGTGCCAGCAGCCAAGATCCCGGGAACTATGGCTACACCTTC. Protein sequence: CASSQDPGNYGYTF.